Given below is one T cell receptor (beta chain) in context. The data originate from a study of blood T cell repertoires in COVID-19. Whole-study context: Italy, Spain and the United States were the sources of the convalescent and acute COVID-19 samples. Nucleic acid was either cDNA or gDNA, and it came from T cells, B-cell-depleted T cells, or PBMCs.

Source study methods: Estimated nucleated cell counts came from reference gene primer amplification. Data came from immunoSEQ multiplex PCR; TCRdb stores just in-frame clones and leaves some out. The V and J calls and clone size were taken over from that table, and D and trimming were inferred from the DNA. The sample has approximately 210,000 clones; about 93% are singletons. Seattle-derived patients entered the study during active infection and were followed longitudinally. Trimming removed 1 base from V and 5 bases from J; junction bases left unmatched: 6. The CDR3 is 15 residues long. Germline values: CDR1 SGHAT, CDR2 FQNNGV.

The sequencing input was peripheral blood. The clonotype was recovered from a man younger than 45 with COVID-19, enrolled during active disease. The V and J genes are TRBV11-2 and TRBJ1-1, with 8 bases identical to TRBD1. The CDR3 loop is CASSLAGGPTTEAFF. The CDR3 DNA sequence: TGTGCCAGCAGCTTAGCAGGGGGCCCGACTACTGAAGCTTTCTTT.